One sample yielded the 28 T cell receptor beta chains listed below, sequenced in a study of identical twins. In TCRdb, the 5' RACE reads were re-called with MiXCR into one record per CDR3 protein. Of some 630,000 distinct CDR3 sequences listed, about 7.6% are singletons. The same data also went into a second study, on yellow fever vaccine responses in identical twins.

Material: PBMCs. These TCRs come from a woman under 30 in good health.

CDR3 amino acids: CASRQSAHGNYGYTF. CDR3 sequence (DNA): TGTGCCAGCAGACAGAGCGCCCACGGAAACTATGGCTACACCTTC. This chain connects TRBV3-1 to TRBJ1-2, with unresolved D. CDR1 is LGHDT, CDR2 YNNKEL, per germline (reference sequence). This CDR3 comprises 15 residues. Trimming left V 6 bases short and J 2 bases short, with 16 bases between.

This chain links TRBV28 with TRBJ2-1; D may be TRBD2 (7 bases). Germline-derived CDR1 and CDR2 are MDHEN and SYDVKM. CDR3 size: 16 residues. The ends were cut back, 2 bases at V and 5 bases at J, with 16 bases in the middle. CDR3: CASSLSGTRNHNEQFF. The CDR3 nucleotides read TGTGCCAGCAGTTTAAGCGGGACAAGAAACCACAATGAGCAGTTCTTC.

The V gene is TRBV7-2, the J gene TRBJ2-3; D is unclear. V shed 1 base and J shed 0 bases, with 8 bases lying between them. This CDR3 has 15 residues. Germline V gene lookup returns CDR1 SGHTA and CDR2 FQGNSA. The CDR3: CASSLVLPSTDTQYF. In DNA form, the CDR3 reads TGTGCCAGCAGCTTAGTCCTCCCGAGCACAGATACGCAGTATTTT.

The sample holds many counts of this clonotype. The rearrangement joins TRBV3-1 to TRBJ2-7; possibly TRBD1 or TRBD2 for D (6 bases each). Per the germline V gene, CDR1 is LGHDT and CDR2 is YNNKEL (reference sequence). V was cut by 4 bases and J by 3 bases, with 16 bases left in between. The CDR3 is 15 residues long. The CDR3 DNA is TGTGCCAGCAGCCGCTCACCGGAGGGGGGCTACGAGCAGTACTTC. This gives the protein CASSRSPEGGYEQYF.

The chain carries TRBV12-3 or TRBV12-4 and TRBJ1-6; tentatively, D is TRBD1 (6 bases). V lost 8 bases and J 8 bases, leaving 16 bases between the germline ends. This CDR3 has 14 residues. The CDR3: CASGMGGAYSPLHF. CDR3 sequence (DNA): TGTGCCAGCGGAATGGGGGGGGCTTATTCACCCCTCCACTTT.

The table lists this clonotype with a few counts. The chain couples TRBV7-7 to TRBJ2-5, with TRBD1 matching over 9 bases. This CDR3 has 16 residues. V shed 3 bases, J shed 5 bases, and the junction held 10 bases outside the gene matches. Germline V lookup: CDR1 SSHAT, CDR2 FNYEAQ (reference sequence). The CDR3 nucleotides are TGTGCCAGCAGCTTTGGTACAGGGGGCAGCGTCGAGACCCAGTACTTC. Protein product: CASSFGTGGSVETQYF.

This clonotype was counted a few times. This chain links TRBV7-2 with TRBJ1-1; no firm D call. This CDR3 comprises 15 residues. Germline values: CDR1 SGHTA, CDR2 FQGNSA. V lost 1 base, J lost 0 bases, and 9 bases lay in between. The CDR3 DNA follows: TGTGCCAGCAGCTTAGAATTCAGCATGAACACTGAAGCTTTCTTT. It specifies CASSLEFSMNTEAFF.

This clonotype was detected ten times or more. The chain uses TRBV9 and TRBJ2-1; D is unclear. Germline V lookup: CDR1 SGDLS, CDR2 YYNGEE. V dropped 3 bases and J dropped 8 bases, with 15 bases sitting between them. The CDR3 spans 14 residues. In nucleotides, the CDR3 is TGTGCCAGCAGCGGAGTCAAGGGTTCTGATGAGCAGTTCTTC. Its protein is CASSGVKGSDEQFF.

The genes are TRBV12-3 or TRBV12-4 and TRBJ2-1; D assignment may be TRBD1 or TRBD2 (6 bases each). The CDR3 runs 18 residues. The V end lost 7 bases, the J end lost 0 bases, and 22 bases lay between the germline ends. CDR3 coding DNA: TGTGCCAGCACTATTTACGGATGGGGGGCGCGCTCCTACAATGAGCAGTTCTTC. This codes for CASTIYGWGARSYNEQFF.

This clonotype was seen a few times. The J gene is TRBJ2-7, the V gene TRBV7-9; possible D gene TRBD1, 5 bases. The CDR3 sequence is 14 residues long. The ends were cut back, 1 base at V and 7 bases at J, with 14 bases in the middle. Looked up from germline, CDR1 is SEHNR and CDR2 is FQNEAQ (reference sequence). The CDR3 is CASSLVRRTNEQYV. For the CDR3, the DNA is TGTGCCAGCAGCTTAGTCCGTCGGACAAATGAGCAGTACGTC.

This clonotype was found many times. The chain has TRBV25-1 and TRBJ2-1; TRBD2 matches 7 bases. CDR3 length: 15 amino acids. The germline V gene has CDR1 MGHDK and CDR2 SYGVNS. Germline trimming cut 0 bases from V and 2 bases from J; bases unmatched to any gene: 1. CDR3 DNA sequence: TGTGCCAGCAGTGAATATGGGGGGGCCTACAATGAGCAGTTCTTC. Translation: CASSEYGGAYNEQFF.

This clonotype occurred many times. The chain combines TRBV20-1 with TRBJ2-3; no definite D call. Germline V gene sequence: CDR1 DFQATT, CDR2 SNEGSKA (reference sequence). The CDR3 consists of 13 residues. Trimming shortened V by 3 bases and J by 1 base, and 8 bases separated the two germline ends. The CDR3 loop reads CSASGSGTDTQYF. The CDR3 nucleotides read TGCAGTGCTAGCGGGTCCGGCACAGATACGCAGTATTTT.

A few counts support this clonotype. CDR3 residues: CSARTRGAGFNTGELFF. Here the CDR3 DNA reads TGCAGTGCTAGGACTCGGGGAGCCGGGTTCAACACCGGGGAGCTGTTTTTT. The chain recombines TRBV20-1 with TRBJ2-2; D perhaps matches TRBD2 (5 bases). The V gene's germline CDR1 is DFQATT and CDR2 SNEGSKA (reference sequence). Trimming cost V 3 bases and J 2 bases, with 19 bases left between them. The CDR3 is made up of 17 amino acids.

This clonotype was seen only a few times. V and J are TRBV12-3 or TRBV12-4 and TRBJ2-7; possible D gene TRBD1, 7 bases. This CDR3 comprises 14 residues. V was cut by 6 bases and J by 8 bases, with 20 bases left in between. CDR3 in amino acids: CASSQSQGGLKQYF. The CDR3 bases are TGTGCCAGCAGCCAAAGCCAGGGGGGTTTGAAGCAGTACTTC.

The chain recombines TRBV6-1 with TRBJ1-6, with a weak D call TRBD1 (5 bases). This CDR3 has 15 residues. The V gene lost 6 bases and the J gene lost 5 bases, with 14 bases spanning the gap. CDR1 MNHNS and CDR2 SASEGT come from the germline V gene. The CDR3, as DNA: TGTGCCAGCAGAGGACAACCCAGAGATAATTCACCCCTCCACTTT. It specifies CASRGQPRDNSPLHF.

CDR3 residues: CASSQGRGAITDTQYF. In DNA form, the CDR3 reads TGCGCCAGCAGCCAAGGCCGGGGTGCTATCACAGATACGCAGTATTTT. The J gene is TRBJ2-3, the V gene TRBV4-1; maybe TRBD2 (5 bases). The V end was cut by 1 base, the J end by 2 bases, with 13 bases between. From germline, CDR1 is MGHRA and CDR2 YSYEKL. The CDR3 has 16 amino acids.

This clonotype has just a few counts. The chain uses TRBV9 and TRBJ1-2, with a tentative D call TRBD1 (5 bases). V was cut by 4 bases and J by 4 bases, with 11 bases left in between. CDR1 SGDLS and CDR2 YYNGEE come from the germline V gene. The CDR3 contains 13 residues. The DNA for the CDR3 is TGTGCCAGCAGCCACGAGACAGCCTATGGCTACACCTTC. Residues: CASSHETAYGYTF.

This clonotype showed up many times. This chain links TRBV12-3 or TRBV12-4 with TRBJ1-4, with 7 nucleotides matching TRBD1. V lost 5 bases and J lost 8; bases outside the gene matches: 8. This CDR3 region has 14 residues. DNA for the CDR3: TGTGCCAGCAGTCTCACAGGGGAGGGCGAAAAACTGTTTTTT. The encoded protein is CASSLTGEGEKLFF.

There are many counts of this clonotype. The CDR3 nucleotides are TGCAGTGCTACCCCCCCCCAAGCCTACAATGAGCAGTTCTTC. Translating it yields CSATPPQAYNEQFF. The chain employs TRBV20-1 and TRBJ2-1; D gene unclear. The V end lost 4 bases, the J end lost 2 bases, and 12 bases lay between the germline ends. This CDR3 comprises 14 residues. Germline CDR1 is DFQATT and CDR2 is SNEGSKA (reference sequence).

The gene calls are TRBV5-1 and TRBJ2-1; no reliable D call. Trimming removed 3 bases from V and 8 bases from J, with 15 bases in between. The CDR3 runs 14 residues. CDR1 and CDR2 (germline): SGHRS, YFSETQ. DNA of the CDR3: TGCGCCAGCAGCTCGGCACACCTTACGGATGAGCAGTTCTTC. As protein: CASSSAHLTDEQFF.

The chain joins TRBV9 to TRBJ1-5, with 7 bases fitting TRBD1. Germline assignment: CDR1 SGDLS and CDR2 YYNGEE. The CDR3 is 15 amino acids. V shed 1 base, J shed 7 bases, and the junction held 8 bases outside the gene matches. The CDR3 DNA follows: TGTGCCAGCAGCGTATCGGGACAGATGAACCAGCCCCAGCATTTT. As protein: CASSVSGQMNQPQHF.

In nucleotides, the CDR3 is TGTGCCAGCAGCCCCCGATATCTAGCGGACCAAGACTACGAGCAGTACTTC. The encoded protein is CASSPRYLADQDYEQYF. The chain carries TRBV7-9 and TRBJ2-7; 7 positions agree with TRBD2. V gave up 5 bases and J gave up 3 bases; unmatched junction bases: 16. Germline values: CDR1 SEHNR, CDR2 FQNEAQ (reference sequence). The CDR3 has 17 amino acids.

This clonotype was seen at least ten times. This chain links TRBV20-1 with TRBJ2-1; D might be TRBD1 (6 bases). The CDR3 extends over 14 amino acids. The germline CDR1 and CDR2 sequences are DFQATT and SNEGSKA (reference sequence). V was pared by 0 bases and J by 9 bases, with 15 bases between. The CDR3 DNA sequence: TGCAGTGCTAGAGATCGCAGGGGCTATGGTGAGCAGTTCTTC. Translated, it gives CSARDRRGYGEQFF.

The gene calls are TRBV5-1 and TRBJ2-5; possible D gene TRBD1, 7 bases. The V gene lost 2 bases and the J gene lost 5 bases, with 16 bases spanning the gap. Per germline, CDR1 SGHRS and CDR2 YFSETQ. The CDR3 has 15 amino acids. The CDR3 region is CASSFAGPGGETQYF. CDR3 in DNA: TGCGCCAGCAGCTTCGCGGGGCCAGGGGGGGAGACCCAGTACTTC. Full variable domain (outside the CDR3, taken from reference TRBV5-1 and TRBJ2-5): KAGVTQTPRYLIKTRGQQVTLSCSPISGHRSVSWYQQTPGQGLQFLFEYFSETQRNKGNFPGRFSGRQFSNSRSEMNVSTLELGDSALYLCASSFAGPGGETQYFGPGTRLLVL.

V usage is TRBV6-1 and J usage is TRBJ2-6; TRBD1 is a possible D gene (6 bases). The CDR3 contains 16 residues. The V end lost 2 bases, the J end lost 3 bases, and 11 bases lay between the germline ends. Germline CDR1 and CDR2: MNHNS and SASEGT. As DNA, the CDR3 is TGTGCCAGCAGTGAAATGGGGGCAGGTGGGGCCAACGTCCTGACTTTC. This encodes CASSEMGAGGANVLTF.

The chain recombines TRBV27 with TRBJ2-7, with 9 bases identical to TRBD2. Germline-derived CDR1 and CDR2 are MNHEY and SMNVEV (reference sequence). The CDR3 consists of 15 residues. J gave up 4 bases and V 5 bases, and 9 bases lay outside the gene matches. The CDR3 bases are TGTGCCAGCAGTCCAGGGACTAGCAGGACGTACGAGCAGTACGTC. Its translation is CASSPGTSRTYEQYV.

The J gene is TRBJ2-7, the V gene TRBV12-3 or TRBV12-4, with D unclear. The CDR3 runs 14 residues. Trimming pared 7 bases from V and 3 bases from J, leaving 16 bases between. The CDR3 spells CASTGHDSLYEQYF. The CDR3 nucleotides read TGTGCCAGCACTGGGCACGACTCCCTCTACGAGCAGTACTTC.

CDR3 sequence: CASRMEGTNEKLFF. The CDR3 DNA reads TGTGCCAGCAGGATGGAGGGAACTAATGAAAAACTGTTTTTT. The V call is TRBV2, the J call TRBJ1-4, with D uncertain. The CDR3 is 14 amino acids. Germline CDR1 SNHLY, CDR2 FYNNEI. With 6 bases removed from V and 1 base from J, the gap between germline ends came to 9 bases.